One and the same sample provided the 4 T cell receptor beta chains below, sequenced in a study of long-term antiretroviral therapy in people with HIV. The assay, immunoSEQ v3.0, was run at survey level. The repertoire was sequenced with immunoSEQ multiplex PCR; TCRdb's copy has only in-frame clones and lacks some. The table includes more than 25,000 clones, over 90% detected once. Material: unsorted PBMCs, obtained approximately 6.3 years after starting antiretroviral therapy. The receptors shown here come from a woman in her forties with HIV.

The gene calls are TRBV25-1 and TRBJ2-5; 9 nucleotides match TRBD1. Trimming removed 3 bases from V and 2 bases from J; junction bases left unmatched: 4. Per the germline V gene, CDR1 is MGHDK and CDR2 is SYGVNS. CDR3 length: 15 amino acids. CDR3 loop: CASSDPGQGQETQYF. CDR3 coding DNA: TGTGCCAGCAGTGACCCGGGACAGGGTCAAGAGACCCAGTACTTC.

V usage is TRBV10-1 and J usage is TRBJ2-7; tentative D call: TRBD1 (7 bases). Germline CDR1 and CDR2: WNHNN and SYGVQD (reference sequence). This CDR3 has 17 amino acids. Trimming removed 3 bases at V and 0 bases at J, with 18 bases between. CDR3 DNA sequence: TGCGCCAGCAGTGATACTGCGGGACAGCCTTGCTCCTACGAGCAGTACTTC. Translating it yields CASSDTAGQPCSYEQYF.

CDR3 sequence: CASSINNQPQHF. CDR3 DNA sequence: TGTGCCAGTAGTATCAACAATCAGCCCCAGCATTTT. This chain joins TRBV19 and TRBJ1-5, with no clear D. The CDR3 covers 12 residues. V lost 3 bases and J 3 bases, leaving 3 bases between the germline ends. Germline CDR1 is LNHDA and CDR2 is SQIVND (reference sequence).

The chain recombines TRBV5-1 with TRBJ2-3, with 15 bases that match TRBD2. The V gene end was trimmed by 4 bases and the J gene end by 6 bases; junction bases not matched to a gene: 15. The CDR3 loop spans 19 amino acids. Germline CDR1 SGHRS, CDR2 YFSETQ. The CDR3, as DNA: TGCGCCAGCAGCACCGGACTAGCGGGGGGGCTCTCAGTTGCGGATACGCAGTATTTT. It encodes CASSTGLAGGLSVADTQYF.